These T cell receptor beta chains were read from a single sample in a study of T-cell reconstitution after alpha-beta-depleted transplantation in children. TCRdb analysed the PCR reads with MiXCR anew, one entry per CDR3 protein. In the table there are about 400,000 distinct CDR3 sequences, around 21% of which are singletons. The sample was PBMCs from the stem cell graft donor, taken from the stem cell graft. The receptors were sampled from a human donor who donated a stem cell graft to a child with acute myeloid leukemia. The CDR3 runs from the conserved cysteine through the conserved F or W. The D gene is left open where the match is weak. Expanded clones are given a class, and other clones once, few, many or no size at all.

many	TRBV20-1	.	TRBJ2-3	12	TGCAGTGCTAGCCCGGGAACAGATACGCAGTATTTT	CSASPGTDTQYF
.	TRBV12-3/TRBV12-4	TRBD1	TRBJ1-5	14	TGTGCCAGCAGTCGGACAGGGGGCGTACAGCCCCAGCATTTT	CASSRTGGVQPQHF
many	TRBV5-1	TRBD1	TRBJ1-1	14	TGCGCCAGCAGGGGGGACAGTCCTTACACTGAAGCTTTCTTT	CASRGDSPYTEAFF
many	TRBV20-1	.	TRBJ2-3	13	TGCAGTGCAGAGGGGCCGATCGTAGATACGCAGTATTTT	CSAEGPIVDTQYF
.	TRBV7-2	TRBD1	TRBJ2-3	16	TGTGCCAGCAGCGTACAACAGGGGGCGGTCACAGATACGCAGTATTTT	CASSVQQGAVTDTQYF
few	TRBV7-9	.	TRBJ2-2	14	TGTGCCAATATGGGACTGGGGAACACCGGGGAGCTGTTTTTT	CANMGLGNTGELFF
.	TRBV29-1	TRBD2	TRBJ2-7	17	TGCAGCGTTGAATCCCCTCCCTTTAGCGGGAGGTCCCACGAGCAGTACTTC	CSVESPPFSGRSHEQYF
many	TRBV29-1	.	TRBJ1-3	14	TGCAGCGTTGGAGACAGCCAATCTGGAAACACCATATATTTT	CSVGDSQSGNTIYF
few	TRBV30	TRBD1	TRBJ1-5	13	TGTGCCTGGAGTATCACAGGGGATCAGCCCCAGCATTTT	CAWSITGDQPQHF
few	TRBV20-1	.	TRBJ2-2	15	TGCAGTGCTAGACTCAGGGCCCTGGGCACCGGGGAGCTGTTTTTT	CSARLRALGTGELFF
.	TRBV7-2	.	TRBJ1-5	13	TGTGCCTCAAGTCAGAATAGCAATCAGCCCCAGCATTTT	CASSQNSNQPQHF
few	TRBV21-1	.	TRBJ2-1	15	TGTGCCAGCAGCCGGGGCGGGAGGGCCCACAATGAGCAGTTCTTC	CASSRGGRAHNEQFF
many	TRBV4-3	.	TRBJ2-3	14	TGCGCCAGCAGCCAGGGGGGCGGCACAGATACGCAGTATTTT	CASSQGGGTDTQYF
many	TRBV11-1	TRBD2	TRBJ2-7	19	TGTGCCAGCAGCCTCACGGTCGGGACTAGCGGGAGTTCCGGGGGTGAGCAGTACTTC	CASSLTVGTSGSSGGEQYF
few	TRBV4-2	TRBD2	TRBJ2-1	19	TGTGCCAGCAGCCAAGTTTACCCATCGGGTTCTAGCGGGAACAATGAGCAGTTCTTC	CASSQVYPSGSSGNNEQFF
.	TRBV4-3	.	TRBJ2-7	15	TGCGCCAGCAGCCAAGATTGGGGCCTGACCTACGAGCAGTACTTC	CASSQDWGLTYEQYF
few	TRBV12-3/TRBV12-4	TRBD1	TRBJ2-7	14	TGTGCCAGCAGCCGACAGGGGGCTGGTTACGAGCAGTACTTC	CASSRQGAGYEQYF
.	TRBV5-1	.	TRBJ1-2	15	TGCGCCAGCAGCCGGAGGGGGATCCCTAACTATGGCTACACCTTC	CASSRRGIPNYGYTF
.	TRBV29-1	.	TRBJ2-1	13	TGCAGCGTTGTGGGTCGTAGGATCAATGAGCAGTTCTTC	CSVVGRRINEQFF
many	TRBV20-1	TRBD1	TRBJ2-1	16	TGCAGTGCGAGAAAAATTGGGGGACAGGGTAAACATGAGCAGTTCTTC	CSARKIGGQGKHEQFF
few	TRBV5-1	TRBD2	TRBJ2-1	17	TGCGCCAGCAGCTCAGGTGGGGGCGGGAGGGCTTACAATGAGCAGTTCTTC	CASSSGGGGRAYNEQFF
many	TRBV4-2	.	TRBJ2-3	16	TGTGCCAGCAGCCAAGATAGGGCTCTAGGTACAGATACGCAGTATTTT	CASSQDRALGTDTQYF
.	TRBV20-1	TRBD2	TRBJ2-3	15	TGCAGTGCTCCTCATAGCGGGAGGGCCACAGATACGCAGTATTTT	CSAPHSGRATDTQYF
few	TRBV29-1	TRBD1	TRBJ2-7	15	TGCAGCGTTGAAGCGACCGGGACAGCGAACTACGAGCAGTACTTC	CSVEATGTANYEQYF
.	TRBV2	.	TRBJ2-7	11	TGTGCCAGCAGTGGACAGACTGAGCAGTACTTC	CASSGQTEQYF
.	TRBV25-1	TRBD2	TRBJ2-3	16	TGTGCCAGCAGCGCCCCGGGACTAGCGGGAGTGAATACGCAGTATTTT	CASSAPGLAGVNTQYF
.	TRBV7-6	TRBD2	TRBJ2-2	14	TGTGCCAGCACCCTAGCGGGAGAGGTCGGGGAGCTGTTTTTT	CASTLAGEVGELFF
many	TRBV29-1	.	TRBJ2-7	14	TGCAGCGTTACCCCTGGACGCAGGGCCGGCGAGCAGTACTTC	CSVTPGRRAGEQYF
many	TRBV7-7	TRBD2	TRBJ2-3	16	TGTGCCAGCAGCTTAGGAGTAGCGGGAGCTAAAGATACGCAGTATTTT	CASSLGVAGAKDTQYF